This T cell receptor (beta chain) originates from a study of metastatic and nonmetastatic thyroid tumors. Turning to the study itself: It was across blood and tumor or nodule tissue from malignant and benign thyroid patients that repertoires were compared.

V was pared by 3 bases and J by 2 bases, with 12 bases between. The CDR3 totals 15 residues. Germline V gene data show CDR1 as SNHLY and CDR2 as FYNNEI. No treatment of any kind had been given to any patient before thyroid surgery. MiXCR was used by TCRdb to re-call the PCR reads. The data hold 15,000 to 20,000 clones, with 25% to 30% observed a single time. Sequencing was performed on tumor tissue. The TCR comes from a female donor with papillary thyroid cancer or a benign thyroid nodule (not recorded which). Some clones in this sample may be carry-over from other donors' samples. The chain is built from TRBV2 and TRBJ2-3, with TRBD1 as a possible D gene (5 bases). The CDR3 sequence is CASSDRVRSTDTQYF. For the CDR3, the DNA is TGTGCCAGCAGTGACAGGGTCCGCTCCACAGATACGCAGTATTTT.